This T cell receptor (beta chain) was sequenced during a study of shared clonotypes between healthy human individuals. Clones were read by immunoSEQ multiplex PCR, and TCRdb kept only the in-frame ones, dropping some. The profile covers 2.5 million or so clones, with approximately 90% appearing a single time and 0.11% to 0.15% taken by the ten largest. As concerns this clone: Other DNA sequences in the sample encode the same CDR3.

This CDR3 comprises 13 residues. Germline-derived CDR1 and CDR2 are LGHNA and YSLEER. V was cut by 1 base and J by 4 bases, with 5 bases left in between. The chain has TRBV4-3 and TRBJ1-5; D not certain. The receptor was derived from a man between 18 and 35 years old in good health. Sequenced material: naive CD4+ T cells sorted from blood. Subset defined: CD45RA+ positively selected. CDR3 nucleotides: TGCGCCAGCAGCCAAGGCAGAAATCAGCCCCAGCATTTT. It encodes CASSQGRNQPQHF.